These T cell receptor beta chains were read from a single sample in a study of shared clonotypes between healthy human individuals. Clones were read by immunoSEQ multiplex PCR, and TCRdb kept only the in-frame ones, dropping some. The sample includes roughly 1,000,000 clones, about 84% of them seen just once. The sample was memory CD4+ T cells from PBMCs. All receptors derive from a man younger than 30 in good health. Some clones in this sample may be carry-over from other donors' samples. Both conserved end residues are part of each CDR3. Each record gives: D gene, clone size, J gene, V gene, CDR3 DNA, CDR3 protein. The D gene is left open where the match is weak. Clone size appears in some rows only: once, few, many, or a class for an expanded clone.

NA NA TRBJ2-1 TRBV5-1 TGCGCCAGCAGCTACAACCTCGGTAATGAGCAGTTCTTC CASSYNLGNEQFF
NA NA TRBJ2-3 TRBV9 TGTGCCAGCAGCGTAGGTGGGAAAAGCACAGATACGCAGTATTTT CASSVGGKSTDTQYF
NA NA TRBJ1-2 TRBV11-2 TGTGCCAGCAGCCCCGAAGCTAACTATGGCTACACCTTC CASSPEANYGYTF
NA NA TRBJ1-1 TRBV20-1 TGCAGTGCACGACAGGACACTGAAGCTTTCTTT CSARQDTEAFF
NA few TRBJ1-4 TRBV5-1 TGCGCCAGCAGCTTGGAAGGGGCGGATGAAAAACTGTTTTTT CASSLEGADEKLFF
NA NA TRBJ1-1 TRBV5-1 TGCGCCAGCAGCTTGGATCGGTATTTGAACACTGAAGCTTTCTTT CASSLDRYLNTEAFF
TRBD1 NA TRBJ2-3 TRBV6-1 TGTGCCATCCGTACAGGGGCAGATACGCAGTATTTT CAIRTGADTQYF
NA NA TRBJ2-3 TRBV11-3 TGTGCCAGCAGCTTAGTTCCAGATACGCAGTATTTT CASSLVPDTQYF
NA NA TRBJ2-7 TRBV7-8 TGTGCCAGCCGGCTCCAACAGGGCTACGAGCAGTACTTC CASRLQQGYEQYF
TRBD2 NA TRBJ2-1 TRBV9 TGTGCCAGCAGCGTAGCTGGGAGGGATGAGTACAATGAGCAGTTCTTC CASSVAGRDEYNEQFF
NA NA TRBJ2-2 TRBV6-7 TGTGCCAGCAGTTACTTTAGCGGAGCGAACACCGGGGAGCTGTTTTTT CASSYFSGANTGELFF
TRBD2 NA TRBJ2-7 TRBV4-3 TGCGCCAGCAGCCATTTACCCGGACTAGCGGGATACTCCTACGAGCAGTACTTC CASSHLPGLAGYSYEQYF
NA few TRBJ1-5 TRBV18 TGTGCCAGCTCACTCCTGACGCCACAGGGTAGCAATCAGCCCCAGCATTTT CASSLLTPQGSNQPQHF
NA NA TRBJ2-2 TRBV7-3 TGTGCCAGCAGCCTTGTCCACACCGGGGAGCTGTTTTTT CASSLVHTGELFF
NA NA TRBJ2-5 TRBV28 TGTGCCAGCAGTTTGGGGGTCGAAGAGACCCAGTACTTC CASSLGVEETQYF
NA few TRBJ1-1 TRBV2 TGTGCCAGCAGTTGGGCACCTGAAGCTTTCTTT CASSWAPEAFF
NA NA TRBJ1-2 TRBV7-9 TGTGCCAGCAGCTTCGCAAAAAACTATGGCTACACCTTC CASSFAKNYGYTF
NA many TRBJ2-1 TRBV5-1 TGCGCCAGCAGCAACGTAGGACTAAACAATGAGCAGTTCTTC CASSNVGLNNEQFF
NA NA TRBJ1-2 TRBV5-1 TGCGCCAGCAGCTTGGCCAGTGGACGGAGTGGTGGCTACACCTTC CASSLASGRSGGYTF
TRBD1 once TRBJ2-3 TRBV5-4 TGTGCCAGCAGCCCTACCGGGACAGGGGGCGGGGGTACGCAGTATTTT CASSPTGTGGGGTQYF
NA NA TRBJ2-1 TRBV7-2 TGTGCCAGCAGCTTAGCGGGCCCGTACAATGAGCAGTTCTTC CASSLAGPYNEQFF
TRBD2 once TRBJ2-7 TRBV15 TGTGCCACCAGCAGAGATCTAAGCGGGGATAGCTCCTACGAGCAGTACTTC CATSRDLSGDSSYEQYF
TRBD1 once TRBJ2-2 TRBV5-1 TGCGCCAGCAGCTTGGTTCGGGTGACAGGGGTCCATCTTTTTGCCGGGGAGCTGTTTTTT CASSLVRVTGVHLFAGELFF
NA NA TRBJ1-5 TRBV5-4 TGTGCCAGCAGCTTCGCGGGGCAGCCCCAGCATTTT CASSFAGQPQHF
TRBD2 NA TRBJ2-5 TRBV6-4 TGTGCCAGCAGTCCACTCGCGGGAGTTGGTCCCCAGTACTTC CASSPLAGVGPQYF
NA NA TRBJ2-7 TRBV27 TGTGCCAGCAGGGGGACGGCCAAAGGGGTCGGGGCGCTCTACGAGCAGTACTTC CASRGTAKGVGALYEQYF
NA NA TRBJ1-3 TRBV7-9 TGTGCCAGCAGCCCCCGGGTCGCAGGATCCTCTGGAAACACCATATATTTT CASSPRVAGSSGNTIYF
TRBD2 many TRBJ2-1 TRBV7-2 TGTGCCAGCAGCTTACGTAGCGGGATTAGCTCCTACAATGAGCAGTTCTTC CASSLRSGISSYNEQFF
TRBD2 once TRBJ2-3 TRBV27 TGTGCCAGCAGTTTAGGACGGCTAGCGGTCCACACAGATACGCAGTATTTT CASSLGRLAVHTDTQYF
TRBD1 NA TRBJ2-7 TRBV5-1 TGCGCCAGCAGCTCCAAATCCGGGACAGCCTCCTACGAGCAGTACTTC CASSSKSGTASYEQYF
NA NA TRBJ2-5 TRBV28 TGTGCCAGCAGGGAGGTTGGGGAGACCCAGTACTTC CASREVGETQYF
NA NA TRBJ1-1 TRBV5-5 TGTGCCAGCAGCCTTTCAACCTCCGGCAGCACTGAAGCTTTCTTT CASSLSTSGSTEAFF
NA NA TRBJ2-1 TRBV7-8 TGTGCCAGCAGCCGAGGCCTATTCGAGGAGCAGTTCTTC CASSRGLFEEQFF
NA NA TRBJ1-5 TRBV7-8 TGTGCCAGCAGCCCCCTAGGACGGGGCAATCAGCCCCAGCATTTT CASSPLGRGNQPQHF
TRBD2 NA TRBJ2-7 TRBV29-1 TGCAGCGTCGGACTAGCCTACGAGCAGTACTTC CSVGLAYEQYF
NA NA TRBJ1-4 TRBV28 TGTGCCAGCGAGGCCGGGGGGCGCGAAAAACTGTTTTTT CASEAGGREKLFF
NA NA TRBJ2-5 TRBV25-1 TGTGCCAGCAGTTTAAACCGAAAGACCCAGTACTTC CASSLNRKTQYF
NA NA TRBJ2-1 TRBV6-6 TGTGCCAGCACCAAGGACTCGTACAATGAGCAGTTCTTC CASTKDSYNEQFF
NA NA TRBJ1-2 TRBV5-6 TGTGCCAGCAGCTTGTTCCTACGGACCGATGGCTACACCTTC CASSLFLRTDGYTF
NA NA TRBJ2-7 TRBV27 TGTGCCAGCAGTTTGGATGCCACAACCTACGAGCAGTACTTC CASSLDATTYEQYF
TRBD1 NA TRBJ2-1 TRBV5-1 TGCGCCAGCAGCTTGGCCCGCGGACAGGGATCTTACAATGAGCAGTTCTTC CASSLARGQGSYNEQFF
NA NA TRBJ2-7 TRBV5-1 TGCGCCTTTCGGACAGCGACGGGCGAGCAGTACTTC CAFRTATGEQYF
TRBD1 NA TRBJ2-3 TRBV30 TGTGCCTCAGACAGGGGGACGGGGGCGCAGTATTTT CASDRGTGAQYF
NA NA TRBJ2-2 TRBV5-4 TGTGCCAGCAGCTTGGACTGGAACACCGGGGAGCTGTTTTTT CASSLDWNTGELFF
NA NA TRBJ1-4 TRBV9 TGTGCCAGCAGCGAGGGGGGGCAGGAAAATGAAAAACTGTTTTTT CASSEGGQENEKLFF
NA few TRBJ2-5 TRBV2 TGTGCCAGCAAAAACCGGGTCGGGGGAGAGACCCAGTACTTC CASKNRVGGETQYF
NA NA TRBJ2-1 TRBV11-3 TGTGCCAGCAGCCGGGGAGGCGGGCGCTGGGGTGAGCAGTTCTTC CASSRGGGRWGEQFF
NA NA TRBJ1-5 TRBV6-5 TGTGCCAGCAGTTATACGGGGAATAGCAATCAGCCCCAGCATTTT CASSYTGNSNQPQHF
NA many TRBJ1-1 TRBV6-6 TGTGCCAGCAGATCCGGACAGAACACTGAAGCTTTCTTT CASRSGQNTEAFF